A selection of T cell receptor beta chains follows, all from one sample in a study of CD8+ T cells in alopecia areata. The repertoire was sequenced with immunoSEQ multiplex PCR; TCRdb's copy has only in-frame clones and lacks some. The data hold roughly 280,000 clones, with about 62% observed a single time. Sequenced material: CD4+ T cells sorted from blood, taken at week 52, from a patient treated with tofacitinib. The receptors come from a human donor with alopecia areata. The CDR3 runs from the conserved cysteine through the conserved F or W. A D gene is named only where the DNA matches it firmly. Clone size is stated in some rows and not others, as once, few, many or a class when expanded.

NA	TRBV7-8	NA	TRBJ1-6	CASSSDGYNSPLHF	TGTGCCAGCAGCTCGGACGGGTATAATTCACCCCTCCACTTT
NA	TRBV7-9	TRBD1	TRBJ2-7	CASSPGTGDYEQYF	TGTGCCAGCAGCCCCGGGACAGGAGACTACGAGCAGTACTTC
NA	TRBV13	TRBD2	TRBJ2-3	CASSIRGGRTDTQYF	TGTGCCAGCAGCATCCGGGGGGGCAGGACAGATACGCAGTATTTT
NA	TRBV29-1	TRBD1	TRBJ2-2	CSVMGQGDTGELFF	TGCAGCGTTATGGGACAGGGGGACACCGGGGAGCTGTTTTTT
once	TRBV27	NA	TRBJ2-3	CASSRGDSTDTQYF	TGTGCCAGCAGCCGCGGGGATAGCACTGATACGCAGTATTTT
NA	TRBV9	NA	TRBJ2-1	CASSAPYRDEQFF	TGTGCCAGCAGCGCCCCTTACCGGGATGAGCAGTTCTTC
NA	TRBV30	NA	TRBJ2-3	CAWTTNADTQYF	TGTGCCTGGACGACTAACGCAGATACGCAGTATTTT
NA	TRBV2	NA	TRBJ2-5	CASSLDLQETQYF	TGTGCCAGCAGCCTCGACCTCCAAGAGACCCAGTACTTC
NA	TRBV14	NA	TRBJ2-2	CASSQAGGLRTGELFF	TGTGCCAGCAGCCAAGCCGGGGGGCTTCGCACCGGGGAGCTGTTTTTT
NA	TRBV30	NA	TRBJ2-3	CAWSLGKRLVTTDTQYF	TGTGCCTGGAGTCTAGGCAAAAGACTAGTCACCACAGATACGCAGTATTTT
few	TRBV27	NA	TRBJ2-3	CASSFDYLTQYF	TGTGCCAGCAGTTTTGACTACCTTACGCAGTATTTT
few	TRBV30	NA	TRBJ2-7	CAWSNGVGSYEQYF	TGTGCCTGGAGTAACGGGGTCGGCTCCTACGAGCAGTACTTC
few	TRBV29-1	TRBD2	TRBJ2-5	CSVQGLAGETQYF	TGCAGCGTTCAAGGACTAGCTGGGGAGACCCAGTACTTC
NA	TRBV6-5	TRBD1	TRBJ2-7	CASSSKTGYRYF	TGTGCCAGCAGTTCCAAGACAGGGTATCGGTACTTC
once	TRBV30	TRBD1	TRBJ1-6	CAWIGGSSSYNSPLHF	TGTGCCTGGATAGGGGGCTCGAGCTCCTATAATTCACCCCTCCACTTT
once	TRBV2	NA	TRBJ1-2	CASSETDYGYTF	TGTGCCAGCAGTGAGACGGATTATGGCTACACCTTC
NA	TRBV10-3	NA	TRBJ1-5	CAISEGGENQPQHF	TGTGCCATCAGTGAGGGGGGAGAGAATCAGCCCCAGCATTTT
NA	TRBV25-1	NA	TRBJ2-5	CASTRTDRIQETQYF	TGTGCCAGCACCCGTACTGACAGGATCCAAGAGACCCAGTACTTC
NA	TRBV9	NA	TRBJ1-6	CASSIRPGQDSPLHF	TGTGCCAGCAGCATACGACCGGGACAAGATTCACCCCTCCACTTT
NA	TRBV5-1	NA	TRBJ2-3	CASSLYTGEGTDTQYF	TGCGCCAGCAGCTTGTATACAGGGGAGGGGACAGATACGCAGTATTTT
NA	TRBV7-6	NA	TRBJ1-2	CASSLGSRDGYTF	TGTGCCAGCAGCTTAGGGTCCAGAGATGGCTACACCTTC
once	TRBV30	NA	TRBJ1-1	CAGGQPEAFF	TGTGCCGGAGGGCAGCCAGAAGCTTTCTTT
NA	TRBV25-1	NA	TRBJ2-7	CASSGSEGLYEQYF	TGTGCCAGCAGTGGAAGTGAGGGGCTCTACGAGCAGTACTTC
NA	TRBV5-4	TRBD1	TRBJ1-4	CASSSGQFPEKLFF	TGTGCCAGCAGTTCGGGACAGTTCCCTGAAAAACTGTTTTTT
once	TRBV30	NA	TRBJ2-7	CAWSDPNWGNEQYF	TGTGCCTGGAGTGACCCCAATTGGGGGAACGAGCAGTACTTC
few	TRBV10-3	TRBD1	TRBJ2-7	CAIGGTGTYEQYF	TGTGCCATCGGAGGGACAGGGACCTACGAGCAGTACTTC
NA	TRBV7-2	NA	TRBJ2-3	CASSFGTLGSTDTQYF	TGTGCCAGCAGCTTCGGAACCCTCGGGAGCACAGATACGCAGTATTTT
NA	TRBV10-3	TRBD1	TRBJ2-5	CAISESGQLQETQYF	TGTGCCATCAGTGAGTCGGGACAGCTCCAAGAGACCCAGTACTTC
NA	TRBV7-7	NA	TRBJ2-5	CASSYGHQETQYF	TGTGCTAGCAGCTACGGGCACCAAGAGACCCAGTACTTC
NA	TRBV7-2	TRBD2	TRBJ2-1	CASSPGAGAYNEQFF	TGTGCCAGCAGCCCGGGAGCGGGGGCCTACAATGAGCAGTTCTTC
NA	TRBV9	NA	TRBJ1-2	CASSAMGSHYGYTF	TGTGCCAGCAGCGCTATGGGATCCCACTATGGCTACACCTTC
few	TRBV29-1	TRBD2	TRBJ2-1	CSPTQRGGNEQFF	TGCAGCCCAACTCAGCGGGGGGGCAATGAGCAGTTCTTC